The T cell receptor (beta chain) under discussion was sequenced for a study of PD-1 blockade in classical Hodgkin lymphoma. Background on the study: Nivolumab was administered to patients intravenously at 3 mg/kg every 2 weeks.

Study-level findings and limits: The authors have not defined what causes the repertoire differences, possibly disease activity or prior therapy. Exclusion applied to patients who initiated nivolumab less than 1 year following ASCT.

A remark on this clone: No antigen is known for it.

The germline V gene has CDR1 SGHTA and CDR2 FQGTGA. Trimming removed 5 bases at V and 9 bases at J, with 11 bases between. The CDR3 runs 12 residues. The method was immunoSEQ multiplex PCR; TCRdb's version includes in-frame clones alone and lacks a portion of them. The sample has around 24,000 clones, approximately 64% seen once. Following autologous stem cell transplantation, relapse occurred in every patient, and exposure to brentuximab vedotin varied. Each best response was a complete response, a partial response or progressive disease. Specimen: peripheral blood mononuclear cells (PBMCs), collected before the second cycle of nivolumab. The receptor was derived from a human donor with classical Hodgkin lymphoma. J is TRBJ2-1 and V is TRBV7-3; D is undetermined. The CDR3 DNA sequence: TGTGCCAGCAGCCTACTAAAGGGTGAGCAGTTCTTC. This gives the protein CASSLLKGEQFF.